Each of the 2 T cell receptor beta chains below was sequenced from the same sample in a study of T cell responses to AZD1222 COVID-19 vaccine. Only in-frame clones appear in the TCRdb table, and some are missing; sequencing was by immunoSEQ multiplex PCR. The sample consists of 130,000 to 150,000 clones, over 80% of them appearing once. The sequencing here drew on peripheral blood, taken on day 0 of MenACWY control vaccination. These TCRs come from an adult in good health.

The rearrangement uses TRBV28 and TRBJ1-2, with 8 bases matching TRBD1. J was trimmed by 7 bases and V by 6 bases; bases with no gene match: 10. In germline, CDR1 is MDHEN, CDR2 SYDVKM. This CDR3 has 14 residues. The chain's CDR3 is CASSLTGARSGYTF. CDR3 sequence (DNA): TGTGCCAGCAGCCTGACAGGGGCTAGGAGTGGCTACACCTTC.

The chain is built from TRBV28 and TRBJ1-5; weak D call: TRBD1 (6 bases). Germline CDR1 is MDHEN and CDR2 is SYDVKM. This CDR3 contains 16 residues. Trimming stripped 5 bases from V and 1 base from J, with 15 bases between. The CDR3 DNA sequence: TGTGCCAGCAGTCCCTCCGGGGGCCTAAGCAATCAGCCCCAGCATTTT. Protein product: CASSPSGGLSNQPQHF.